The 2 T cell receptor beta chains presented below share a single source sample, sequenced in a study of T cell responses to AZD1222 COVID-19 vaccine. Clones were read by immunoSEQ multiplex PCR, and TCRdb kept only the in-frame ones, dropping some. The sample has roughly 140,000 clones, about 91% seen once. Material: peripheral blood, obtained on day 0 of AZD1222 vaccination. These TCRs come from an adult in good health.

This clone was picked up one time. Other DNA sequences in this sample translate to the same CDR3. J is TRBJ1-2 and V is TRBV11-1; D not certain. Germline V gene data show CDR1 as SGHAT and CDR2 as FQDESV (reference sequence). V dropped 1 base and J dropped 5 bases, with 11 bases sitting between them. This CDR3 comprises 14 residues. CDR3 sequence: CASSLGGSNYGYTF. The CDR3 DNA reads as TGTGCCAGCAGCTTAGGAGGGTCCAATTATGGCTACACCTTC.

This clone has just one count. The chain recombines TRBV5-5 with TRBJ2-7; TRBD2 aligns across 14 bases. This CDR3 comprises 16 residues. Germline V CDR1 and CDR2: SGHKS, YYEKEE (reference sequence). Trimming at V came to 4 bases and at J to 2 bases, leaving 5 bases not matched to a gene. As DNA, the CDR3 is TGTGCCAGCAGCCCCGGGACTAGCGGGGGACCCTACGAGCAGTACTTC. It translates to CASSPGTSGGPYEQYF.